The 24 T cell receptor beta chains listed next were all sequenced from one sample in a study of technical replicates of blood from several donors. Repertoires were generated with immunoSEQ multiplex PCR, while TCRdb's copy carries only in-frame clones and drops some. The sample yields about 88,000 clones, 85% to 95% seen once. Input material: T cells isolated from PBMCs. The receptors derive from a human donor in good health.

The genes are TRBV18 and TRBJ1-4, with 7 bases lining up with TRBD1. This CDR3 region has 15 residues. The germline CDR1 and CDR2 sequences are KGHSH and LQKENI. The ends lost 0 bases at V and 12 bases at J; junction bases unmatched: 10. CDR3 coding DNA: TGTGCCAGCTCACCACCGACTCTACAGGGGATTGAACTGTTTTTT. This sequence encodes CASSPPTLQGIELFF.

The chain has TRBV19 and TRBJ1-5; 9 bases map to TRBD1. In germline, CDR1 is LNHDA, CDR2 SQIVND (reference sequence). V dropped 10 bases and J dropped 2; count of bases not matched to a gene: 6. The CDR3 extends over 14 amino acids. CDR3: CATQQGAGNQPQHF. CDR3 in DNA: TGTGCCACGCAACAGGGGGCCGGCAATCAGCCCCAGCATTTT.

The rearrangement uses TRBV6-6 and TRBJ2-1; 8 bases agree with TRBD2. The germline gives CDR1 MNHNY, CDR2 SVGAGI (reference sequence). CDR3 length: 14 residues. V lost 5 bases and J lost 5; bases outside the gene matches: 5. The CDR3 DNA is TGTGCCAGCAGTGGCAGCGGGGGAGACAATGAGCAGTTCTTC. The encoded protein is CASSGSGGDNEQFF.

The V and J genes are TRBV27 and TRBJ2-1; 14 bases are shared with TRBD2. CDR1 and CDR2 (germline): MNHEY, SMNVEV (reference sequence). V lost 5 bases, J lost 1 base, and 19 bases stayed unmatched. The CDR3 has 22 amino acids. The CDR3 is CASSNKFKSGTSGSVSYNEQFF. The CDR3 DNA sequence: TGTGCCAGCAGTAATAAATTCAAATCCGGGACTAGCGGGAGTGTATCCTACAATGAGCAGTTCTTC.

A note on this clone: At one end the junction does not follow the germline gene, possibly because of a read error. This chain uses TRBV7-7 with TRBJ2-3, with D unresolved. The CDR3 runs 14 residues. The V gene's germline CDR1 is SSHAT and CDR2 FNYEAQ (reference sequence). CDR3 sequence reads: CASSRSSSTDTQYF. In DNA, the CDR3 is TGTGCTAGCAGCCGAAGCTCTAGCACAGATACGCAGTATTTT.

The chain links TRBV5-4 to TRBJ1-1; D remains ambiguous. V lost 5 bases and J lost 7, with 15 bases in between. The germline CDR1 and CDR2 sequences are SGHNT and YYREEE (reference sequence). The CDR3 runs 13 residues. In DNA, the CDR3 is TGTGCCAGCAGATCGCTCAGGAAAGATGAAGCTTTCTTT. Encoded protein: CASRSLRKDEAFF.

The chain recombines TRBV29-1 with TRBJ1-2; 7 bases are shared with TRBD1. The CDR3 totals 14 residues. The V segment lost 6 bases and the J segment 2 bases; nucleotides outside the gene matches: 9. Germline CDR1 reads SQVTM; CDR2 reads ANQGSEA. The CDR3 is CSVVTGVDNYGYTF. In DNA, the CDR3 is TGCAGCGTGGTAACAGGGGTTGACAACTATGGCTACACCTTC.

This sequence joins TRBV4-1 and TRBJ1-5; maybe TRBD1 (5 bases). Trimming removed 4 bases from V and 2 bases from J, with 18 bases in between. Germline lookup yields CDR1 MGHRA and CDR2 YSYEKL. This CDR3 has 17 residues. The CDR3 sequence is CASSPEPRGRGNQPQHF. In nucleotides, the CDR3 is TGCGCCAGCAGCCCCGAGCCCCGAGGCAGGGGCAATCAGCCCCAGCATTTT.

This rearrangement joins TRBV11-3 to TRBJ2-7; possible D gene TRBD2, 6 bases. Per the germline V gene, CDR1 is SGHNT and CDR2 is YENEEA. This CDR3 contains 14 residues. Trimming took 2 bases from V and 6 from J, leaving 14 bases between them. CDR3 region: CASSLTGTSREQYF. The CDR3 DNA reads as TGTGCCAGCAGCTTAACGGGAACTAGCCGCGAGCAGTACTTC.

The chain carries TRBV28 and TRBJ1-1; tentative D call: TRBD1 (6 bases). Germline loops: CDR1 MDHEN, CDR2 SYDVKM. The V end lost 10 bases, the J end lost 1 base, and 19 bases lay between the germline ends. The CDR3 spans 15 residues. The CDR3 DNA is TGTGCCACCCAGGGGTTGCTGACAGGGAACACTGAAGCTTTCTTT. It encodes CATQGLLTGNTEAFF.

The chain uses TRBV5-4 and TRBJ2-7; possible D gene TRBD1, 5 bases. V was clipped by 1 base and J by 3 bases, with 8 bases between them. The germline V gene has CDR1 SGHNT and CDR2 YYREEE (reference sequence). The CDR3 covers 13 residues. The CDR3 sequence: CASSLSGFYEQYF. The CDR3 DNA is TGTGCCAGCAGCTTGTCAGGGTTCTACGAGCAGTACTTC.

The chain employs TRBV5-1 and TRBJ1-1; 8 nucleotides align to TRBD1. V shed 4 bases, J shed 4 bases, and the junction held 9 bases outside the gene matches. The CDR3 sequence is 15 residues long. Germline CDR1 SGHRS, CDR2 YFSETQ. CDR3 sequence reads: CASSASGGSGTEAFF. The CDR3 DNA sequence: TGCGCCAGCAGCGCCTCAGGGGGCTCGGGCACTGAAGCTTTCTTT.

The chain employs TRBV5-1 and TRBJ2-5; unclear D gene. V gave up 2 bases and J gave up 2 bases, with 10 bases separating them. The germline gives CDR1 SGHRS, CDR2 YFSETQ. CDR3 length: 14 amino acids. CDR3 in amino acids: CASSLVPEQETQYF. The CDR3 coding sequence is TGCGCCAGCAGCTTAGTGCCAGAACAAGAGACCCAGTACTTC.

This chain uses TRBV28 with TRBJ2-3; the match to TRBD1 covers 7 bases. V shed 6 bases, J shed 2 bases, and the junction held 5 bases outside the gene matches. CDR1 is MDHEN and CDR2 is SYDVKM in the germline V gene. CDR3 length equals 14 residues. This chain's CDR3 is CASRTGTDTDTQYF. The CDR3 DNA reads as TGTGCCAGCAGAACCGGGACAGACACAGATACGCAGTATTTT.

The genes are TRBV30 and TRBJ2-3, with 11 bases fitting TRBD2. Trimming took 5 bases from V and 1 from J; bases not matched to a gene: 5. This CDR3 spans 15 amino acids. Germline lookup yields CDR1 GTSNPN and CDR2 SVGIG (reference sequence). The CDR3 protein is CAWQPGLAGTDTQYF. Here the CDR3 DNA reads TGTGCCTGGCAACCGGGACTAGCGGGCACAGATACGCAGTATTTT.

This rearrangement joins TRBV29-1 to TRBJ2-5; D call uncertain. This CDR3 spans 12 amino acids. V dropped 4 bases and J dropped 4 bases, with 10 bases sitting between them. CDR1 is SQVTM and CDR2 is ANQGSEA in the germline V gene. Here the CDR3 reads CSVVVSLETQYF. As DNA, the CDR3 is TGCAGCGTTGTGGTCAGTTTAGAGACCCAGTACTTC.

The chain recombines TRBV27 with TRBJ2-3, with 7 bases lining up with TRBD2. The V and J ends lost 3 bases and 0 bases, in that order; junction bases with no gene match: 0. CDR3 length equals 14 residues. Germline values: CDR1 MNHEY, CDR2 SMNVEV (reference sequence). CDR3 sequence: CASSFGGSTDTQYF. CDR3 coding DNA: TGTGCCAGCAGTTTCGGGGGGAGCACAGATACGCAGTATTTT.

The genes are TRBV18 and TRBJ1-1; 8 nucleotides line up with TRBD1. Germline assignment: CDR1 KGHSH and CDR2 LQKENI. V lost 2 bases to trimming and J lost 0 bases; unmatched junction nucleotides: 5. This CDR3 has 16 amino acids. CDR3 coding DNA: TGTGCCAGCTCACCATTTGACAGGGGCATGAACACTGAAGCTTTCTTT. Residues: CASSPFDRGMNTEAFF.

V is TRBV6-6 and J is TRBJ1-5; 11 bases map to TRBD1. J was trimmed by 5 bases and V by 5 bases; bases with no gene match: 8. Per the germline V gene, CDR1 is MNHNY and CDR2 is SVGAGI (reference sequence). CDR3 length: 16 residues. CDR3 DNA sequence: TGTGCCAGCAGTGCCGTGGACAGGGGGCGCGATCAGCCCCAGCATTTT. Translation: CASSAVDRGRDQPQHF.

This rearrangement joins TRBV7-6 to TRBJ1-2; TRBD1 matches 8 bases. Germline V gene lookup returns CDR1 SGHVS and CDR2 FNYEAQ. The J segment lost 4 bases and the V segment lost 5 bases, leaving 6 bases of the junction unmatched. The length of the CDR3 is 14 residues. The DNA for the CDR3 is TGTGCCAGCAGCCCCAGGGGGCGCGGCTATGGCTACACCTTC. It encodes CASSPRGRGYGYTF.

The chain links TRBV12-5 to TRBJ2-1; no clear D gene. CDR1 LGHNT and CDR2 FRNRAP come from the germline V gene. The CDR3 is 12 residues long. V shed 2 bases and J shed 9 bases, with 8 bases lying between them. This chain's CDR3 is CASGLLRIEQFF. The CDR3 DNA follows: TGTGCTAGTGGTTTGCTACGCATTGAGCAGTTCTTC.

V is TRBV5-1 and J is TRBJ1-2, with TRBD1 matching over 7 bases. The CDR3 runs to 14 residues. Germline V gene lookup returns CDR1 SGHRS and CDR2 YFSETQ. V dropped 4 bases and J dropped 10; count of bases not matched to a gene: 13. CDR3 protein: CASSPLRDRRDYTF. The CDR3 DNA reads TGCGCCAGCAGCCCTCTAAGGGACAGAAGAGACTACACCTTC. Supplemented by reference TRBV5-1 and TRBJ1-2, the full variable domain reads KAGVTQTPRYLIKTRGQQVTLSCSPISGHRSVSWYQQTPGQGLQFLFEYFSETQRNKGNFPGRFSGRQFSNSRSEMNVSTLELGDSALYLCASSPLRDRRDYTFGSGTRLTVV.

V gene TRBV18 combines with J gene TRBJ2-7; 8 bases fit TRBD2. The CDR3 runs 15 residues. The germline CDR1 and CDR2 sequences are KGHSH and LQKENI. Trimming cost V 3 bases and J 2 bases; bases outside gene matches: 6. The CDR3 coding sequence is TGTGCCAGCTCACCGGCGGGGGGAGGGACCTACGAGCAGTACTTC. Residues: CASSPAGGGTYEQYF. The complete variable domain, with remaining parts taken from reference TRBV18 and TRBJ2-7, reads NAGVMQNPRHLVRRRGQEARLRCSPMKGHSHVYWYRQLPEEGLKFMVYLQKENIIDESGMPKERFSAEFPKEGPSILRIQQVVRGDSAAYFCASSPAGGGTYEQYFGPGTRLTVT.

The chain carries TRBV5-1 and TRBJ2-7, with TRBD1 identical over 8 bases. The CDR3 is 13 residues long. With V trimmed by 4 bases and J by 5 bases, 5 bases remained unmatched. Germline CDR1 SGHRS, CDR2 YFSETQ. Here the CDR3 reads CASSLLTGDEQYF. The CDR3 DNA follows: TGCGCCAGCAGCCTACTGACAGGGGACGAGCAGTACTTC.